The subject of this entry is one TCR beta chain. The V and J ends lost 6 bases and 1 base respectively, with 17 bases between them. This CDR3 spans 15 amino acids. Germline V gene lookup returns CDR1 DFQATT and CDR2 SNEGSKA (reference sequence). The data originate from a study of blood T cells in healthy people across ages. It was with a sample-barcoded 5' primer and a J-beta primer mix that a second PCR of about 7 to 12 cycles was run. TCRdb passed the 5' RACE reads through MiXCR, listing each CDR3 protein once. The table has around 940,000 distinct CDR3 sequences, roughly half seen once; the top ten hold 20% to 25%.

The receptor was derived from an older woman in good health. The sequencing sample was made of blood. The chain joins TRBV20-1 to TRBJ2-3, with D perhaps TRBD2 (6 bases). As DNA, the CDR3 is TGCAGTGCCCCTCGGCGCGGGGCCCGCACAGATACGCAGTATTTT. It yields the protein CSAPRRGARTDTQYF.